The 19 T cell receptor beta chains reported below all come from one sample, sequenced in a study of shared clonotypes between healthy human individuals. This table comes from immunoSEQ multiplex PCR, and its TCRdb copy is limited to in-frame clones, with some not included. The data contain about 1.1 million clones, approximately 78% of them singletons. The sample comprised memory CD4+ T cells from PBMCs. Subset defined: CD45RA-negative fraction. The source of these receptors is a man aged 18-30 years in good health. Some clones in this sample may be carry-over from other donors' samples.

This clone has a handful of counts. The chain recombines TRBV19 with TRBJ1-5; TRBD1 matches 7 bases. Trimming cost V 4 bases and J 0 bases; bases outside gene matches: 6. CDR1 is LNHDA, CDR2 SQIVND, per germline (reference sequence). The CDR3 is 16 residues long. CDR3 protein: CASSSGQVASNQPQHF. CDR3 sequence (DNA): TGTGCCAGTAGTAGTGGACAGGTGGCTAGCAATCAGCCCCAGCATTTT.

The genes are TRBV19 and TRBJ2-2; the D is unclear. Trimming took off 7 bases at V and 5 bases at J, with 14 bases between the two ends. CDR1 and CDR2 from the germline V gene are LNHDA and SQIVND (reference sequence). CDR3 size: 14 residues. The CDR3 nucleotides are TGTGCCAGTACCTCCGAAGGCTGGACCGGGGAGCTGTTTTTT. Translation gives CASTSEGWTGELFF.

CDR3 in DNA: TGTGCCAGCAGCTTGATGGCGGGATCCCACGAGCAGTACTTC. Translation gives CASSLMAGSHEQYF. The chain couples TRBV5-4 to TRBJ2-7; D possibly corresponds to TRBD2 (6 bases). The CDR3 is 14 residues long. Germline lookup yields CDR1 SGHNT and CDR2 YYREEE (reference sequence). V shed 1 base and J shed 5 bases, with 13 bases lying between them.

V usage is TRBV11-1 and J usage is TRBJ2-1, with no clear D. CDR3 length: 15 residues. Germline lookup yields CDR1 SGHAT and CDR2 FQDESV (reference sequence). Trimming stripped 1 base from V and 0 bases from J, with 7 bases between. The CDR3 region has the DNA TGTGCCAGCAGCTTAGTCCTCACCTCCTACAATGAGCAGTTCTTC. Translating gives CASSLVLTSYNEQFF.

A remark on this clone: The junction shows a germline mismatch at one end, possibly a read error. The chain uses TRBV28 and TRBJ2-5; 9 bases align to TRBD1. The DNA end lines up better with TRBJ2-7; the J call may be wrong. The CDR3 has 15 residues. The V gene's germline CDR1 is MDHEN and CDR2 SYDVKM. CDR3 region: CASGLPGQGNHEQYF. The DNA for the CDR3 is TGTGCCAGCGGTTTACCGGGACAGGGTAACCACGAGCAGTACTTC.

This chain joins TRBV15 and TRBJ2-7; TRBD1 aligns across 7 bases. The CDR3 contains 15 residues. Germline CDR1 LNHNV, CDR2 YYDKDF (reference sequence). V dropped 1 base and J dropped 5; count of bases not matched to a gene: 8. In nucleotides, the CDR3 is TGTGCCACCAGCAGAGGCAAGGGGGCTCCCCACGAGCAGTACTTC. Protein product: CATSRGKGAPHEQYF. Complete variable domain (other parts from reference TRBV15 and TRBJ2-7): DAMVIQNPRYQVTQFGKPVTLSCSQTLNHNVMYWYQQKSSQAPKLLFHYYDKDFNNEADTPDNFQSRRPNTSFCFLDIRSPGLGDTAMYLCATSRGKGAPHEQYFGPGTRLTVT.

The J gene is TRBJ2-1, the V gene TRBV9; D is ambiguous. V was cut by 0 bases and J by 5 bases, with 9 bases left in between. The germline gives CDR1 SGDLS, CDR2 YYNGEE. The length of the CDR3 is 14 residues. The CDR3 nucleotides are TGTGCCAGCAGCGTAGGATTATTGGACAATGAGCAGTTCTTC. Protein product: CASSVGLLDNEQFF. Full variable domain (remainder filled in from reference TRBV9 and TRBJ2-1): DSGVTQTPKHLITATGQRVTLRCSPRSGDLSVYWYQQSLDQGLQFLIQYYNGEERAKGNILERFSAQQFPDLHSELNLSSLELGDSALYFCASSVGLLDNEQFFGPGTRLTVL.

The V and J genes are TRBV6-5 and TRBJ1-2; 7 bases agree with TRBD1. After removal of 4 bases from V and 8 bases from J, the junction contained 4 bases not matched to a gene. This CDR3 is 12 amino acids long. The germline V gene has CDR1 MNHEY and CDR2 SVGAGI. The CDR3 loop is CASSSTGRGYTF. For the CDR3, the DNA is TGTGCCAGCAGTTCGACAGGGAGAGGCTACACCTTC.

Worth noting for this clone: A much larger clonotype is one base distant, so this may be a read error. This chain connects TRBV11-2 to TRBJ2-5; 8 bases fit TRBD1. The CDR3 sequence is 14 residues long. V trimming: 5 bases; J trimming: 4 bases; junction bases outside the gene matches: 6. The germline gives CDR1 SGHAT, CDR2 FQNNGV. The CDR3 nucleotides are TGTGCCAGCAGCCGACGGACAGGGCGAGAGACCCAGTACTTC. It translates to CASSRRTGRETQYF.

V usage is TRBV6-1 and J usage is TRBJ2-5, with 9 bases lining up with TRBD1. CDR1 and CDR2 (germline): MNHNS, SASEGT. CDR3 length: 13 residues. J was trimmed by 5 bases and V by 8 bases; bases with no gene match: 6. CDR3 sequence (DNA): TGTGCCAGCCAGAGGGACAGGGCCGAGACCCAGTACTTC. This codes for CASQRDRAETQYF.

Ten or more counts support this clone. The CDR3 spells CASSPGQRTKQFF. In DNA form, the CDR3 reads TGTGCCAGCAGTCCGGGACAGCGGACAAAGCAGTTCTTC. The gene calls are TRBV28 and TRBJ2-1; 7 bases align to TRBD1. The germline V gene encodes CDR1 MDHEN and CDR2 SYDVKM. Unmatched junction bases numbered 9, after V lost 5 bases and J lost 11 bases. This CDR3 has 13 residues.

The rearrangement joins TRBV5-4 to TRBJ2-2; D uncertain. CDR3 size: 15 residues. The germline V and J ends were trimmed by 1 base and 6 bases, with 13 bases remaining between them. From germline, CDR1 is SGHNT and CDR2 YYREEE (reference sequence). This CDR3 is CASSLPLAAPGELFF. Here the CDR3 DNA reads TGTGCCAGCAGCTTGCCCCTGGCAGCCCCCGGGGAGCTGTTTTTT.

The chain links TRBV29-1 to TRBJ2-2, with 7 bases fitting TRBD1. The J segment lost 4 bases and the V segment lost 7 bases, leaving 9 bases of the junction unmatched. CDR1 is SQVTM, CDR2 ANQGSEA, per germline. This CDR3 has 14 amino acids. CDR3 in DNA: TGCAGCGGACGACAGGGAGCCAGCACCGGGGAGCTGTTTTTT. Encoded protein: CSGRQGASTGELFF.

Details on this clone: A read error is likely here: a far larger clone is one base away. The same CDR3 is also encoded by other DNA sequences in this sample. The V gene is TRBV29-1, the J gene TRBJ1-1; the D gene is possibly TRBD1 (5 bases). CDR1 is SQVTM, CDR2 ANQGSEA, per germline. The CDR3 runs to 15 residues. CDR3 residues: CSVAPGWGMNTEAFF. The CDR3 DNA follows: TGCAGCGTTGCCCCAGGATGGGGGATGAACACTGAAGCATTCTTT.

The CDR3 nucleotides are TGCAGCGTTGATCTCCAGGGGGCGAACACTGAAGCTTTCTTT. Protein: CSVDLQGANTEAFF. V usage is TRBV29-1 and J usage is TRBJ1-1; 8 bases line up with TRBD1. The CDR3 consists of 14 residues. Germline V gene lookup returns CDR1 SQVTM and CDR2 ANQGSEA. V was pared by 3 bases and J by 1 base, with 4 bases of the junction left unmatched.

The rearrangement uses TRBV18 and TRBJ2-7; D unresolved. The CDR3 is 15 amino acids. V lost 2 bases and J 9 bases, leaving 20 bases between the germline ends. CDR1 KGHSH and CDR2 LQKENI come from the germline V gene. In DNA, the CDR3 is TGTGCCAGCTCACCAGAATTTTGGGCGGATTCGTCGCAGTACTTC. It yields the protein CASSPEFWADSSQYF.

V is TRBV13 and J is TRBJ1-4; TRBD1 aligns across 7 bases. After removal of 1 base from V and 8 bases from J, the junction contained 7 bases not matched to a gene. Per germline, CDR1 PRHDT and CDR2 FYEKMQ (reference sequence). CDR3 length: 15 amino acids. This chain's CDR3 is CASSLERQGREKLFF. In DNA, the CDR3 is TGTGCCAGCAGCTTAGAACGACAGGGTCGAGAAAAACTGTTTTTT. Full variable domain (outside the CDR3, taken from reference TRBV13 and TRBJ1-4): AAGVIQSPRHLIKEKRETATLKCYPIPRHDTVYWYQQGPGQDPQFLISFYEKMQSDKGSIPDRFSAQQFSDYHSELNMSSLELGDSALYFCASSLERQGREKLFFGSGTQLSVL.

The chain links TRBV7-8 to TRBJ2-6; D is ambiguous. The CDR3 has 17 amino acids. V lost 2 bases and J lost 4, with 15 bases in between. Per germline, CDR1 SGHVS and CDR2 FQNEAQ. In DNA, the CDR3 is TGTGCCAGCAGCTTAATGTCAGCCGGGCGGGGGGCCAACGTCCTGACTTTC. Protein product: CASSLMSAGRGANVLTF.

The rearrangement uses TRBV18 and TRBJ1-1; D is undetermined. V lost 6 bases to trimming and J lost 1 base, with 12 bases between them. The CDR3 spans 14 residues. Germline-derived CDR1 and CDR2 are KGHSH and LQKENI. CDR3 loop: CASSRRTANTEAFF. The CDR3 nucleotides are TGTGCCAGCTCCCGCAGGACGGCGAACACTGAAGCTTTCTTT.